The present T cell receptor beta chain was sequenced within a study of human T cells and chemical hapten exposure (dated by TCRdb to 2020 to 2023). As for the study more broadly: The libraries were sequenced as a pool, and the TCR yield per sample differed mostly because of small variations in library volumes within the pool. This study followed changes in the peripheral blood TCR repertoire in vivo during primary and secondary sensitization of alopecia patients to the hapten diphenylcyclopropenone (DPC). Each blood RNA sample was used to sequence both TCR alpha and TCR beta chains. Summary of the overall study and its limitations: DPC sensitization did not change how many TCRs were above 1 in 1000 frequency, and no evidence was found of alterations in global repertoire structure. Repeated subsampling changed both the strength of the expansion versus patch-test correlation and the threshold at which that correlation became significant.

On this clonotype: Its antigen remains undetermined. No qualities accompany the bases; no much larger clone lies one base away.

Library construction relied on 5' RACE. Instrument on record: Illumina MiSeq. Library preparation attached unique molecular identifiers to individual cDNA molecules for quantitative, reproducible TCR counting. In the paper's pipeline: The median number of TCRs per sample was 90,000 to 100,000, ranging from 23,224 to 690,600. The Decombinator software suite was used to annotate the V, J and CDR3 of the TCR reads. For the PS versus PT1 abundance plots, all samples were subsampled to the same number of TCRs (28,000). TCRs were defined as expanded if absent before sensitization and observed at least eight times at the 2-week time point. TCRdb handled the public reads itself, with Q25 trimming in fastp and clone calling in MiXCR, and kept productive beta chains. Rows are unified per CDR3 protein, each entry keeping the most common DNA and genes. The V and J calls and clone size are TCRdb's, not the authors'. Counted in this sample were 81,000 or so distinct CDR3 sequences; approximately 7.7% of them appeared once. Approximately 2.5% of the sample is taken by the ten largest.

Total RNA was isolated from unfractionated whole blood collected in Tempus Blood RNA tubes. As TCR sequencing controls, 4 or 5 healthy volunteers were used, with blood taken at day 0, 2 weeks and 6 weeks. The CDR3 runs 16 residues from the cysteine to the phenylalanine. The DNA shown is the 48-base CDR3, in frame from base 1. The germline ends are 15 bases apart after V is trimmed by 2 bases and J by 7 bases. The chain uses TRBV12-3 or TRBV12-4 and TRBJ1-6, with the D gene too uncertain to name. The receptor's source is a male donor in good health. The CDR3 corresponds to CASSLSSGRENSPLHF. The bases are TGTGCCAGCAGTTTATCGTCAGGTCGGGAAAATTCACCCCTCCACTTT.